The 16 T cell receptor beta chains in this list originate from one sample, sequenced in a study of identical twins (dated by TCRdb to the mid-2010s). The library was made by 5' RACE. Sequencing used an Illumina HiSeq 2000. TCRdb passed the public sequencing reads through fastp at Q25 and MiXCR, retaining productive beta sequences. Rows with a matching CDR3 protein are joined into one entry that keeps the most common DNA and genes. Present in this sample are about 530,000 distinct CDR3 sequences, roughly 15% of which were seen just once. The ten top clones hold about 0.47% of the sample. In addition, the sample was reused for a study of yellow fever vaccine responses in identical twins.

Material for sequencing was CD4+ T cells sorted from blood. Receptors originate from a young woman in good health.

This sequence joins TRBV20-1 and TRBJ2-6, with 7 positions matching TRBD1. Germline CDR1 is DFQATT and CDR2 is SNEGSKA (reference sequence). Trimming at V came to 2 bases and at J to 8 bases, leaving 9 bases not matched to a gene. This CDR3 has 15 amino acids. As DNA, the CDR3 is TGCAGTGCTAGACCACAGGGGTCTAATTCCAACGTCCTGACTTTC. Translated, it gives CSARPQGSNSNVLTF.

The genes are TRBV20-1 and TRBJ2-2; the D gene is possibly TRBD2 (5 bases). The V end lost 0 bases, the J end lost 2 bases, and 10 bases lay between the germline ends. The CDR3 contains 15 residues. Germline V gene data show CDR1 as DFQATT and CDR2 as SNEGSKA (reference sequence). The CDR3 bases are TGCAGTGCTAGAGATTCTCGGGGTAACACCGGGGAGCTGTTTTTT. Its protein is CSARDSRGNTGELFF.

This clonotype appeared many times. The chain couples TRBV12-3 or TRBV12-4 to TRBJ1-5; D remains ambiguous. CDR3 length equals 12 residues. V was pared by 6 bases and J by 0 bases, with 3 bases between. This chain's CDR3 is CASRNSNQPQHF. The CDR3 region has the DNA TGTGCCAGCAGAAATAGCAATCAGCCCCAGCATTTT.

The CDR3 DNA reads as TGTGCCACCAGTGATACGGAGAGGAGGCGGAATGAGCAGTTCTTC. This encodes CATSDTERRRNEQFF. This chain uses TRBV24-1 with TRBJ2-1; TRBD2 might be the D (5 bases). The CDR3 covers 15 residues. The V end lost 3 bases, the J end lost 7 bases, and 15 bases lay between the germline ends. From germline, CDR1 is KGHDR and CDR2 SFDVKD.

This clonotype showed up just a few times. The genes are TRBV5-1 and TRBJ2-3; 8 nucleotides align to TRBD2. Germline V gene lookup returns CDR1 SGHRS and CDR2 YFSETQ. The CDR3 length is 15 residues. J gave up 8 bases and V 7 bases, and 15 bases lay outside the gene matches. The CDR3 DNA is TGCGCCAGCTCACCGGGACTAGTGCCCGCAGCTACGCAGTATTTT. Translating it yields CASSPGLVPAATQYF.

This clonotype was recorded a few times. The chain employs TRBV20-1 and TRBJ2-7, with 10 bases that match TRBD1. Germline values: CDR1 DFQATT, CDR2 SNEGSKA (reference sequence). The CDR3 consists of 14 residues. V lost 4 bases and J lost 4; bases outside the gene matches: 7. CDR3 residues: CSATSGTGAYEQYV. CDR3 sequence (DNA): TGCAGTGCTACATCCGGGACAGGGGCATACGAGCAGTACGTC.

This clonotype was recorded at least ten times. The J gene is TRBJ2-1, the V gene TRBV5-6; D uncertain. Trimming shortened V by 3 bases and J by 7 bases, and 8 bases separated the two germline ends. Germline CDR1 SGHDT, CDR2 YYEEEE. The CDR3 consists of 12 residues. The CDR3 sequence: CASSSHRNEQFF. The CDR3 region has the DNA TGTGCCAGCAGCTCCCACCGAAATGAGCAGTTCTTC.

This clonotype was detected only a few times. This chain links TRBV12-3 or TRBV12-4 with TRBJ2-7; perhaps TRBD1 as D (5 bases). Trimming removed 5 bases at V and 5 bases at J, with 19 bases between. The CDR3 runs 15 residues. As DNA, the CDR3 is TGTGCCAGCAGTGCCCGCAGGGTCGCTAGAAACGAGCAGTACTTC. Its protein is CASSARRVARNEQYF.

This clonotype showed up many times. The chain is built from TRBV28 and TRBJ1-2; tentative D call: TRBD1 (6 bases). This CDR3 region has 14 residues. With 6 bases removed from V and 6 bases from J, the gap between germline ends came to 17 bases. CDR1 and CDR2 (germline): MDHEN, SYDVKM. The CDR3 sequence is CASSPPNRDDGYTF. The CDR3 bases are TGTGCCAGCAGCCCTCCGAACAGGGACGATGGCTACACCTTC.

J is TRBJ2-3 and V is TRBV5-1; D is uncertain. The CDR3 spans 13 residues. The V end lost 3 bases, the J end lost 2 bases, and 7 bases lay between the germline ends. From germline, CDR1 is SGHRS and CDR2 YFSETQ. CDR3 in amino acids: CASSSILTDTQYF. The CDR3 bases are TGCGCCAGCAGCTCCATTCTCACAGATACGCAGTATTTT.

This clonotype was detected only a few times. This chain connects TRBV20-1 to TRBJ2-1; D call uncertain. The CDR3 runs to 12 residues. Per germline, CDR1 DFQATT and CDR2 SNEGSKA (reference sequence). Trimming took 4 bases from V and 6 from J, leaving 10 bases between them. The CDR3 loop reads CSAIDWGNEQFF. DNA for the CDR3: TGCAGTGCTATAGACTGGGGCAATGAGCAGTTCTTC.

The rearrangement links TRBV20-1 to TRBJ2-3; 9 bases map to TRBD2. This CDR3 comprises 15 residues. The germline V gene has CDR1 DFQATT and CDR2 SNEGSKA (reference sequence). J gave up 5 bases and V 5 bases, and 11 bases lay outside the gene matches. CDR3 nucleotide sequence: TGCAGTGCTTCCTCTAGCGGGGCCCCCATAGATACGCAGTATTTT. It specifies CSASSSGAPIDTQYF.

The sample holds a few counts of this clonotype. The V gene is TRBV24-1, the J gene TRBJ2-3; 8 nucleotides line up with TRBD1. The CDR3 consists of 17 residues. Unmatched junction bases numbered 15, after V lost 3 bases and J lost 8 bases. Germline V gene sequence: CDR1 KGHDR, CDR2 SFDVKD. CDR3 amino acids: CATSDAPGGEGHVTQYF. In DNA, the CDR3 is TGTGCCACCAGTGATGCCCCAGGGGGCGAAGGGCACGTTACGCAGTATTTT.

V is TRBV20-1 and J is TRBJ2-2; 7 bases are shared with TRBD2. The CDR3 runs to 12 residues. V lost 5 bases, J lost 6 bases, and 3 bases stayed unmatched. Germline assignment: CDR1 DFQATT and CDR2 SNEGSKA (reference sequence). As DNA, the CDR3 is TGCAGTGCTGGGGGGGAAGCCGGGGAGCTGTTTTTT. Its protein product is CSAGGEAGELFF.

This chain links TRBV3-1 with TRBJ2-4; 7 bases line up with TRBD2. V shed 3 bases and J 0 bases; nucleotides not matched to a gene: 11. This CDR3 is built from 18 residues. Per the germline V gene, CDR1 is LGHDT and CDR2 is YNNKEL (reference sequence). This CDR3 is CASSQPPPSGVAKNIQYF. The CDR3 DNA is TGTGCCAGCAGCCAGCCCCCCCCAAGCGGGGTAGCCAAAAACATTCAGTACTTC.

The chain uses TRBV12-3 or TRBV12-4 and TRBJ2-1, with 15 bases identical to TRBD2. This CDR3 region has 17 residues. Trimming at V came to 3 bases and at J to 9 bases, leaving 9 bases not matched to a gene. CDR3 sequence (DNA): TGTGCCAGCAGTTTCCCCAGGACTAGCGGGAGGGCTAGTGAGCAGTTCTTC. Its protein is CASSFPRTSGRASEQFF.